Ten or more counts support the clone carrying this TCR beta chain. Its antigen remains unidentified. The data stem from a study of T-cell reconstitution after alpha-beta-depleted transplantation in children. The CDR3 length is 16 residues. The V gene's germline CDR1 is LGHNA and CDR2 YSLEER. V gave up 2 bases and J gave up 6 bases; unmatched junction bases: 9. Using unique molecular identifiers, the investigators prepared the TCRbeta library. MiXCR was run by TCRdb on the PCR reads, yielding one entry per CDR3 protein. The table includes 250,000 or so distinct CDR3 sequences, around 7.5% detected once. Overall study results and limits: T-cell counts and diversity were attributed mostly to newly produced T cells one year after transplant. Where some patients showed high TCRbeta diversity at day 60, it came from recipient T cells and thymic progenitors that had survived.

The source was PBMCs, mostly from graft donor cells, collected 180 days after TCRalphabeta/CD19-depleted stem cell transplant. The chain combines TRBV4-3 with TRBJ2-7; 11 bases align to TRBD2. The TCR comes from a male patient younger than 18 who had a stem cell transplant for acute lymphoblastic leukemia, so the T cells may come from the graft donor. The CDR3 sequence: CASSQLLAGGPVEQYF. The CDR3 DNA sequence: TGCGCCAGCAGCCAACTCTTAGCGGGGGGGCCTGTCGAGCAGTACTTC.